This T cell receptor beta chain was identified in a study of a mutant IDH1 vaccine in newly diagnosed glioma. Regarding this clone: Its target is unknown.

V gave up 0 bases and J gave up 2 bases, with 10 bases separating them. Germline V gives CDR1 SGDLS, CDR2 YYNGEE. The CDR3 contains 15 residues. Time point noted: week 11, during vaccination. Doses comprised 300 ug of mutant IDH1 20-mer peptide each, plus topical imiquimod. TCRdb keeps only in-frame clones here, not all; method: immunoSEQ multiplex PCR. The sample yields tens of thousands of clones, 65% to 85% seen once. The input for sequencing was PBMCs, taken from a glioma patient whose treatment included an IDH1 peptide vaccine. The clonotype was recovered from a man in his forties with glioma. V gene TRBV9 combines with J gene TRBJ2-3, with a possible D match to TRBD2 (6 bases). CDR3 region: CASSVEGLLTDTQYF. CDR3 coding DNA: TGTGCCAGCAGCGTAGAAGGACTACTCACAGATACGCAGTATTTT.